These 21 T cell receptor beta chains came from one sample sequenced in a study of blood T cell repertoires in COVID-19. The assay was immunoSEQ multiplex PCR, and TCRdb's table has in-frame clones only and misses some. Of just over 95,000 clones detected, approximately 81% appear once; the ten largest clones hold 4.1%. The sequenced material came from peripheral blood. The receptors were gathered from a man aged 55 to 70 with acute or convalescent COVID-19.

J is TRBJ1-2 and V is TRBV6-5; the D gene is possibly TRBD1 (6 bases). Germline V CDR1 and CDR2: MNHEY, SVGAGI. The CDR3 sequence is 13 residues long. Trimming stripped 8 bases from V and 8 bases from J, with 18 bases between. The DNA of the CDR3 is TGTGCCAGCGGACGGACAGTCTTAAAAGGCTACACCTTC. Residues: CASGRTVLKGYTF.

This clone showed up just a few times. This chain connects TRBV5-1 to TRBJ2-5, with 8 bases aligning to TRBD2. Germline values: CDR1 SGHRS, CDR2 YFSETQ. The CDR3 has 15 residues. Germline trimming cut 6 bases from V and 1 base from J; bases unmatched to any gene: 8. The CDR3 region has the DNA TGCGCCAGCACTTCGGCGGGGGGCCTCCAAGAGACCCAGTACTTC. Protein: CASTSAGGLQETQYF.

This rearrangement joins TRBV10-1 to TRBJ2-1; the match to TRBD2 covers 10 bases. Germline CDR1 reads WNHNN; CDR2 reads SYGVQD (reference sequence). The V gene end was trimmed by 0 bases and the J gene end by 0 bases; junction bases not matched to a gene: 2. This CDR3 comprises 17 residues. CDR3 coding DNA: TGCGCCAGCAGTGAGTCCACTAGCGGGGACTCCTACAATGAGCAGTTCTTC. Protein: CASSESTSGDSYNEQFF.

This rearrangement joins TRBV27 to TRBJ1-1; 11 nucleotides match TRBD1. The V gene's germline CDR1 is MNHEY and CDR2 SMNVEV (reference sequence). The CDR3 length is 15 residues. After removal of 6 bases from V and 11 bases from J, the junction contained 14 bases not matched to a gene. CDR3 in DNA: TGTGCCAGCAGGACCTTCGGGACAGGGGGTTCTAGGGCTTTCTTT. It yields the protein CASRTFGTGGSRAFF.

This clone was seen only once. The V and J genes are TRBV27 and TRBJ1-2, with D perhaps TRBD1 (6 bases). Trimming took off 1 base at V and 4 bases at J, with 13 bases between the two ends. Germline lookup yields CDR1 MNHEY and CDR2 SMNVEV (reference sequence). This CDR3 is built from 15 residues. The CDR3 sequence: CASSLFSGAGYGYTF. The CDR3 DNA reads TGTGCCAGCAGTTTATTTTCAGGGGCCGGCTATGGCTACACCTTC.

The CDR3 DNA is TGTGCCAGTTCCCCCAACATCGCTGATACGCAGTATTTT. This gives the protein CASSPNIADTQYF. This chain connects TRBV12-3 or TRBV12-4 to TRBJ2-3; D is unresolved. The CDR3 totals 13 residues. The V end was cut by 9 bases, the J end by 6 bases, with 16 bases between.

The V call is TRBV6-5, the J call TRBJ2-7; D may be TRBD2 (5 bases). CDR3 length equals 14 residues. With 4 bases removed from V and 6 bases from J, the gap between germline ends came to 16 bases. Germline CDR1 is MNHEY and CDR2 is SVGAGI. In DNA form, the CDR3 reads TGTGCCAGCAGTTCGCCGGGGAGCGAAGGCGAGCAGTACGTC. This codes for CASSSPGSEGEQYV.

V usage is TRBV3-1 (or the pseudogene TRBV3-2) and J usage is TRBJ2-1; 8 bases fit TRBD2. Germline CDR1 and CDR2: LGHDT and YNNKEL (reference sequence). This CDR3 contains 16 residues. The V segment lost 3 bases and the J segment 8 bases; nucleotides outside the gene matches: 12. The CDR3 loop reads CASSHGYGGRMDEQFF. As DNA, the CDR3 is TGTGCCAGCAGCCATGGTTATGGCGGGAGGATGGATGAGCAGTTCTTC.

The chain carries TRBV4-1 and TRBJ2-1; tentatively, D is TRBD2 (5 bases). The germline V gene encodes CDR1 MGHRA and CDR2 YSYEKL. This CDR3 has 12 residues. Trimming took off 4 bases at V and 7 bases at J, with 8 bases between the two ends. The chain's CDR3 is CASSPLGNEQFF. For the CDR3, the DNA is TGCGCCAGCAGCCCACTAGGAAATGAGCAGTTCTTC.

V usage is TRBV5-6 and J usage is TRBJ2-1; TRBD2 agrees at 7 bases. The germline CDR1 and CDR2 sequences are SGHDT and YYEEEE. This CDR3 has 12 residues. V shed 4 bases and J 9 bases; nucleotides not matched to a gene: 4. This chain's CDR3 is CASSVTSFEQFF. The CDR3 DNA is TGTGCCAGCAGCGTGACTAGCTTTGAGCAGTTCTTC.

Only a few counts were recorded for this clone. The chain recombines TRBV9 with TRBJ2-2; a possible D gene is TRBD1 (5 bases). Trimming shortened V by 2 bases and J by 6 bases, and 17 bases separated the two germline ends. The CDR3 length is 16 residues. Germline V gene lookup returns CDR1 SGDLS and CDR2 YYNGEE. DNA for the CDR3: TGTGCCAGCAGCGTCGGTGGATGGGCAGGGTCCGGGGAGCTGTTTTTT. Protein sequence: CASSVGGWAGSGELFF.

The CDR3 loop is CASSIELSYNEQFF. The DNA of the CDR3 is TGTGCCAGTTCGATTGAGCTCTCCTACAATGAGCAGTTCTTC. This chain connects TRBV19 to TRBJ2-1, with no clear D. CDR3 size: 14 residues. Per germline, CDR1 LNHDA and CDR2 SQIVND (reference sequence). Trimming cost V 8 bases and J 0 bases, with 11 bases left between them.

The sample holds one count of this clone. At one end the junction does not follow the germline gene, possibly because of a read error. Written as DNA, the CDR3 is TGTGCTAGCAGCCAACAGGGGGCCGGGGAAAAACTGTTTTTT. Translating it yields CASSQQGAGEKLFF. The chain links TRBV7-7 to TRBJ1-4, with TRBD1 identical over 9 bases. Germline assignment: CDR1 SSHAT and CDR2 FNYEAQ (reference sequence). This CDR3 is built from 14 residues.

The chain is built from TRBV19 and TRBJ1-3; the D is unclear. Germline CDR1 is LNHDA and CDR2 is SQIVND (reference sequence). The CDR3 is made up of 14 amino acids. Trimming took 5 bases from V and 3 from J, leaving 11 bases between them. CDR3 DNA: TGTGCCAGTAGTCCCGGAGATGGTGGAAACACCATATATTTT. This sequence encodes CASSPGDGGNTIYF.

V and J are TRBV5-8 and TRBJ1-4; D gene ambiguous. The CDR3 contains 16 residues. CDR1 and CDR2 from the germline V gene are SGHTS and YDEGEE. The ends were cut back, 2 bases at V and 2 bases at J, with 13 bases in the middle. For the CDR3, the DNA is TGTGCCAGCAGCTTAAGGGAGCCCTCCACTAATGAAAAACTGTTTTTT. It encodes CASSLREPSTNEKLFF.

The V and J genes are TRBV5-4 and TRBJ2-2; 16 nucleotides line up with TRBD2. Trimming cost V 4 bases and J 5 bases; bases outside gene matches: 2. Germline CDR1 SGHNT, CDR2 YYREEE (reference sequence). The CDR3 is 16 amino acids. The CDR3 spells CASSLGLAGGTGELFF. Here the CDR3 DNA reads TGTGCCAGCAGCCTGGGACTAGCGGGAGGGACCGGGGAGCTGTTTTTT.

For the CDR3, the DNA is TGCGCCAGCAGCCAAGCGGAGGGCGGTAACATTCAGTACTTC. Protein: CASSQAEGGNIQYF. V is TRBV4-1 and J is TRBJ2-4, with D possibly matching TRBD2 (6 bases). The CDR3 totals 14 residues. V dropped 1 base and J dropped 7 bases, with 11 bases sitting between them. Germline assignment: CDR1 MGHRA and CDR2 YSYEKL.

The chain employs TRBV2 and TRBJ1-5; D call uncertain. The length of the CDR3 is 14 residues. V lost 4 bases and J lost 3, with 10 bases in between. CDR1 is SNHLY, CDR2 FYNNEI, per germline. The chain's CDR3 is CASSARETNQPQHF. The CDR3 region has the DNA TGTGCCAGCAGTGCCCGGGAGACCAATCAGCCCCAGCATTTT.

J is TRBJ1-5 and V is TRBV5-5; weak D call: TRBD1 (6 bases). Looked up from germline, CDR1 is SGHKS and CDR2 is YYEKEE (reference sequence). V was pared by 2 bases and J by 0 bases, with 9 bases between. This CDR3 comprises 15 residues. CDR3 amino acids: CASSFSDSSNQPQHF. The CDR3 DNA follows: TGTGCCAGCAGCTTCTCGGACAGTAGCAATCAGCCCCAGCATTTT.

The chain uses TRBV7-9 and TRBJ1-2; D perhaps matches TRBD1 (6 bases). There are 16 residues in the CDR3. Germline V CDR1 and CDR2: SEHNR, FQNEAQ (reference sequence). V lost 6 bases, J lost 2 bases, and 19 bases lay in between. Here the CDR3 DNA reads TGTGCCAGCAGTGGTAGTGGGGGGGCCGTAAACTATGGCTACACCTTC. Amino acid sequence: CASSGSGGAVNYGYTF.

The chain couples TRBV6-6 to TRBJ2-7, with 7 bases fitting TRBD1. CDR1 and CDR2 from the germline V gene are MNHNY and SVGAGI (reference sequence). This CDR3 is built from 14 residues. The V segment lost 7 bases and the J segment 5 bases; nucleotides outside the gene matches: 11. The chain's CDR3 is CASNSRQGKDEQYF. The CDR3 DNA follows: TGTGCCAGCAATTCGAGACAGGGTAAGGACGAGCAGTACTTC.